This T cell receptor beta chain comes out of a study of CD8+CD57+ T cells in acquired aplastic anemia. The V gene's germline CDR1 is MGHDK and CDR2 SYGVNS. The CDR3 runs to 13 residues. On this clonotype: Its ends do not fully match the called genes, so a read error is possible.

Genomic DNA, the template, was used for profiling of the TCR beta VDJ and CDR3. TCRdb re-derived calls from the reads in MiXCR, one entry per CDR3 protein. The data show 90,000 to 130,000 distinct CDR3 sequences, 51% seen once. The chain combines TRBV25-1 with TRBJ2-7, with D possibly TRBD1 on 6 matching bases. The sequencing input was sorted CD4+, CD8+, or CD8+CD57+ T cells (not recorded which) from PBMCs. The sequence derives from a human donor in good health, serving as a control. CDR3 in amino acids: CASSAGQIYEQYF. The CDR3 DNA sequence: TGCGCCAGCAGTGCTGGACAGATCTACGAGCAGTACTTC.